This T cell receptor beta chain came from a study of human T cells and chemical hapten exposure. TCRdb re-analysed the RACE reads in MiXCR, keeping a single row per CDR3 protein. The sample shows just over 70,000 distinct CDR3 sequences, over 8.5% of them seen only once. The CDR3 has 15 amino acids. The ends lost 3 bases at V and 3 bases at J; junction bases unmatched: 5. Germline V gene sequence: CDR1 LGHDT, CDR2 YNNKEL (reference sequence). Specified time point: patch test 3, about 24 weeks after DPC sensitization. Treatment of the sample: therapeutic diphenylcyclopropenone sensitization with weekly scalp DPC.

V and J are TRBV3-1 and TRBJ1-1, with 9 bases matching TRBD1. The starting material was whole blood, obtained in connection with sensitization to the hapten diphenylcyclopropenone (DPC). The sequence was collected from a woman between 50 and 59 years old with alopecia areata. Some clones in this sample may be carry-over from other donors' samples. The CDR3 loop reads CASSQWDRADTEAFF. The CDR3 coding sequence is TGTGCCAGCAGCCAGTGGGACAGGGCTGACACTGAAGCTTTCTTT.